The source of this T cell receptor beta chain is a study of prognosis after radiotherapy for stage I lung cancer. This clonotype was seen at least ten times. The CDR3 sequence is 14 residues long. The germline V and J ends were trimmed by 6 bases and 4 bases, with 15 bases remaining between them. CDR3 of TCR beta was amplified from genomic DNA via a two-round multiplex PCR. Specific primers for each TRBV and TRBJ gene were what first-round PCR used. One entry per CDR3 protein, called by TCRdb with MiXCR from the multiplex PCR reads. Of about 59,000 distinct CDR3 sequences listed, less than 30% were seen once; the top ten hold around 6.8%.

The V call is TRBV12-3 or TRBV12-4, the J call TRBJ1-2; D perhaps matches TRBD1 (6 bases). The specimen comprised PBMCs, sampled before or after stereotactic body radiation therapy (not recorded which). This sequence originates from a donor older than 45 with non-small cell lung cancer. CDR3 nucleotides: TGTGCCAGCAGCCCAAGGGGGGAAGCCTATGGCTACACCTTC. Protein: CASSPRGEAYGYTF.